The 11 T cell receptor beta chains below were found in one sample sequenced in a study of blood T cell repertoires in COVID-19 (dated by TCRdb to the early 2020s). The method was the immunoSEQ multiplex PCR assay. TCRdb obtained this table from immuneACCESS and retained in-frame rearrangements with V and J assigned. These tables miss some clones; where compared with another copy, unresolved V genes account for less than half of the shortfall, and the remainder is unexplained. The sample contains some 170,000 clones, more than 85% of them found a single time. The biggest ten clones account for around 1.2% of the sample. Source material: PBMCs or T cells enriched from blood (not recorded which). The receptors were gathered from a human donor with acute COVID-19. The donor label of this sample is uncertain.

The V gene is TRBV21-1, the J gene TRBJ1-6; the table calls TRBD1, which could not be checked here. TRBV21-1 is listed as a pseudogene. The length of the CDR3 is 17 residues. The chain's CDR3 is CASSKSGQGDYNSPLHF. CDR3 nucleotide sequence: TGTGCCAGCAGCAAAAGCGGACAGGGGGACTATAATTCACCCCTCCACTTT.

The chain recombines TRBV7-8 with TRBJ2-3, with D maybe TRBD1 (5 bases). The CDR3 loop spans 19 amino acids. Trimming left V 4 bases short and J 1 base short, with 24 bases between. Germline V gene sequence: CDR1 SGHVS, CDR2 FQNEAQ. The CDR3 protein is CASSSDMPKVVSRTDTQYF. The CDR3 DNA reads TGTGCCAGCAGCTCGGACATGCCCAAGGTAGTTTCTCGCACAGATACGCAGTATTTT.

Note on this clone: This CDR3 is also generated by other DNA sequences in the sample. The V gene is TRBV5-1, the J gene TRBJ1-1; D call uncertain. Between the trimmed V and J ends, which lost 1 base and 1 base, there was a span of 5 bases. CDR3 length: 13 amino acids. CDR1 and CDR2 (germline): SGHRS, YFSETQ. CDR3 in DNA: TGCGCCAGCAGCTTGAGAGGGAACACTGAAGCTTTCTTT. Protein sequence: CASSLRGNTEAFF.

The rearrangement uses TRBV12-3 or TRBV12-4 and TRBJ1-1; D not certain. The CDR3 is 12 amino acids. Trimming removed 6 bases at V and 4 bases at J, with 9 bases between. The CDR3: CASRPRLTEAFF. The DNA of the CDR3 is TGTGCCAGCAGACCCAGGCTCACTGAAGCTTTCTTT.

V is TRBV7-2 and J is TRBJ2-1; 7 bases match TRBD1. This CDR3 is 13 amino acids long. After removal of 1 base from V and 8 bases from J, the junction contained 2 bases not matched to a gene. Looked up from germline, CDR1 is SGHTA and CDR2 is FQGNSA. CDR3: CASSLDRGDEQFF. CDR3 in DNA: TGTGCCAGCAGCTTAGACAGGGGCGATGAGCAGTTCTTC.

The J gene is TRBJ2-7, the V gene TRBV10-1; 8 nucleotides line up with TRBD2. After removal of 5 bases from V and 6 bases from J, the junction contained 6 bases not matched to a gene. Germline V gene data show CDR1 as WNHNN and CDR2 as SYGVQD (reference sequence). The CDR3 extends over 13 amino acids. This CDR3 is CASSSGGTVEQYF. CDR3 DNA: TGCGCCAGCAGTTCGGGAGGGACCGTCGAGCAGTACTTC.

This sequence joins TRBV2 and TRBJ1-3; unclear D gene. This CDR3 is built from 16 residues. In germline, CDR1 is SNHLY, CDR2 FYNNEI. V gave up 7 bases and J gave up 4 bases, with 20 bases separating them. As DNA, the CDR3 is TGTGCCAGCACCTTTCCGGGAGCGTGGTCAGGAAACACCATATATTTT. It is translated as CASTFPGAWSGNTIYF. Combining the CDR3 with reference TRBV2 and TRBJ1-3 gives the whole variable domain EPEVTQTPSHQVTQMGQEVILRCVPISNHLYFYWYRQILGQKVEFLVSFYNNEISEKSEIFDDQFSVERPDGSNFTLKIRSTKLEDSAMYFCASTFPGAWSGNTIYFGEGSWLTVV.

The rearrangement uses TRBV11-3 and TRBJ2-3; D gene unclear. This CDR3 contains 12 residues. Germline V CDR1 and CDR2: SGHNT, YENEEA. V shed 2 bases and J shed 6 bases, with 6 bases lying between them. This CDR3 is CASSLYGDTQYF. The CDR3 bases are TGTGCCAGCAGCTTATACGGGGATACGCAGTATTTT.

J is TRBJ1-1 and V is TRBV30, with D hard to call. Trimming stripped 0 bases from V and 1 base from J, with 12 bases between. Germline values: CDR1 GTSNPN, CDR2 SVGIG (reference sequence). The CDR3 sequence is 15 residues long. Here the CDR3 DNA reads TGTGCCTGGAGTGTACTCGCGGTAAGGAACACTGAAGCTTTCTTT. It encodes CAWSVLAVRNTEAFF.

A single count supports this clone. The chain couples TRBV30 to TRBJ1-1; a weak D match, TRBD1 (5 bases). This CDR3 spans 16 amino acids. CDR1 and CDR2 from the germline V gene are GTSNPN and SVGIG (reference sequence). V was cut by 0 bases and J by 5 bases, with 19 bases left in between. CDR3 in amino acids: CAWSVRGERFRTEAFF. DNA of the CDR3: TGTGCCTGGAGTGTACGGGGGGAAAGGTTTCGGACTGAAGCTTTCTTT.

V and J are TRBV30 and TRBJ2-3, with 9 bases aligning to TRBD1. This CDR3 region has 16 residues. The V and J ends lost 2 bases and 4 bases, in that order; junction bases with no gene match: 10. Germline assignment: CDR1 GTSNPN and CDR2 SVGIG (reference sequence). The CDR3 reads CAWSLPGQGFSDTQYF. The CDR3 DNA reads as TGTGCCTGGAGTCTCCCGGGACAGGGTTTTTCAGATACGCAGTATTTT.